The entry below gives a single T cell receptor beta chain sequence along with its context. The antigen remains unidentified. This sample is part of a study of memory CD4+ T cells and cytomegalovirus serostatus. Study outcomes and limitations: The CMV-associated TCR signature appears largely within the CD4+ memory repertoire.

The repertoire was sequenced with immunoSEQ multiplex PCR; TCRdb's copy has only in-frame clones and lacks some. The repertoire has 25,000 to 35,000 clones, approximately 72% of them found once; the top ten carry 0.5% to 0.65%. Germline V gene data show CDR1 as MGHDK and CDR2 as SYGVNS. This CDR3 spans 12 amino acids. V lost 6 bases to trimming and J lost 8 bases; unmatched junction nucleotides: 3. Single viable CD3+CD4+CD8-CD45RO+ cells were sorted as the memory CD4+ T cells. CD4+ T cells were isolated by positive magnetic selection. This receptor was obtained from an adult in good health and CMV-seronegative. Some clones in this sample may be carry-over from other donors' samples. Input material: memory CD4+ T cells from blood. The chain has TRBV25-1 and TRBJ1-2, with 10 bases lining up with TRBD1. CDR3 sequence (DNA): TGTGCCAGCAGCCGGGACAGGGGAGGCTACACCTTC. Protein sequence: CASSRDRGGYTF.